The 31 T cell receptor beta chains listed next were all sequenced from one sample in a study of T cell clonality in common variable immunodeficiency. Method: immunoSEQ multiplex PCR; TCRdb's copy keeps in-frame clones and lacks some. Listed for the sample are roughly 34,000 clones, none seen a single time. Source material: peripheral blood mononuclear cells. All receptors come from a person aged 18 to 70 in good health.

This clone was found many times. Read coverage stops 3 residues before the CDR3 terminus; the germline J gene supplies the remainder. The V call is TRBV7-2, the J call TRBJ2-7; 9 bases are shared with TRBD1. Trimming took 5 bases from V and 4 from J; bases not matched to a gene: 6. Germline lookup yields CDR1 SGHTA and CDR2 FQGNSA. The CDR3 is 14 amino acids. The CDR3 sequence: CASSVQDRGYEQYF. Partial CDR3 DNA: TGTGCCAGCAGCGTCCAGGACAGGGGATACGAG.

This clone was seen many times. The DNA ends 3 residues before the CDR3 does, and the rest of the CDR3 is filled in from the germline J gene. The gene calls are TRBV20-1 and TRBJ1-2; possible D gene TRBD1, 6 bases. The V gene's germline CDR1 is DFQATT and CDR2 SNEGSKA (reference sequence). Trimming removed 4 bases from V and 5 bases from J, with 11 bases in between. This CDR3 spans 12 amino acids. The CDR3 reads CSAIQGRYGYTF. The CDR3 DNA, read in part, is TGCAGTGCTATACAGGGCCGGTATGGC.

This clone showed up many times. This CDR3 reads CSARRRGGSSYEQYF. The sequenced CDR3 bases are TGCAGTGCTAGACGTCGCGGGGGCAGCTCCTACGAG. The chain links TRBV20-1 to TRBJ2-7, with D tentatively TRBD2 (7 bases). The read ends 3 residues shy of where the CDR3 ends; the end is completed using the germline J gene. The CDR3 is 15 residues long. From germline, CDR1 is DFQATT and CDR2 SNEGSKA (reference sequence). With 2 bases removed from V and 0 bases from J, the gap between germline ends came to 14 bases.

In this sample, this clone turned up many times. The read halts 3 residues ahead of the CDR3 end, with the missing end drawn from the germline J gene. The chain joins TRBV6-4 to TRBJ2-7, with D tentatively TRBD2 (5 bases). This CDR3 region has 15 residues. The germline V gene has CDR1 MRHNA and CDR2 SNTAGT. V lost 0 bases and J 3 bases, leaving 12 bases between the germline ends. CDR3 DNA, as far as it was read: TGTGCCAGCAGTGACTCAGAGGGCGCGGGCTACGAG. Translated, it gives CASSDSEGAGYE. The whole CDR3 region reads CASSDSEGAGYEQYF.

In this sample, this clone turned up many times. The read terminates 3 residues before the CDR3 end, so the remaining end is supplied by the germline J gene. The rearrangement joins TRBV5-1 to TRBJ2-1, with a tentative D call TRBD2 (6 bases). The CDR3 is 15 residues long. The V end lost 6 bases, the J end lost 2 bases, and 15 bases lay between the germline ends. The V gene's germline CDR1 is SGHRS and CDR2 YFSETQ. CDR3 loop: CASNGGWGAYNEQFF. The sequenced CDR3 bases are TGCGCCAGCAACGGTGGATGGGGGGCCTACAATGAG.

This clone was seen many times. The read is 3 residues too short to cover the CDR3 end, so that end is filled in from the germline J gene. This chain links TRBV2 with TRBJ2-5; D not certain. CDR1 is SNHLY, CDR2 FYNNEI, per germline. V lost 0 bases and J 5 bases, leaving 10 bases between the germline ends. The CDR3 has 14 residues. CDR3 bases read: TGTGCCAGCAGTGAAGCGACCTCCGGGGAGACC. Its translation: CASSEATSGET. The full-length CDR3 reads as CASSEATSGETQYF.

This clone was observed at least ten times. The read ends 3 residues early relative to the CDR3; the germline J gene fills the gap. The genes are TRBV5-5 and TRBJ2-1; 7 bases fit TRBD2. The CDR3 has 11 residues. After removal of 8 bases from V and 8 bases from J, the junction contained 4 bases not matched to a gene. Germline CDR1 is SGHKS and CDR2 is YYEKEE (reference sequence). The CDR3 protein is CASSGGDEQFF. The sequenced part of the CDR3 DNA is TGTGCCAGTTCGGGGGGTGATGAG.

This clone was observed many times. The sequence runs out 3 residues before the end of the CDR3; the remainder is reconstructed from the germline J gene. The gene calls are TRBV9 and TRBJ1-2, with 9 bases lining up with TRBD1. V was clipped by 4 bases and J by 6 bases; unmatched bases: 4. The CDR3 consists of 13 residues. Germline CDR1 and CDR2: SGDLS and YYNGEE. CDR3 protein: CASSIRTGDGYTF. Incomplete CDR3 DNA: TGTGCCAGCAGCATACGGACAGGGGATGGC. Combining the CDR3 with reference TRBV9 and TRBJ1-2 gives the whole variable domain DSGVTQTPKHLITATGQRVTLRCSPRSGDLSVYWYQQSLDQGLQFLIQYYNGEERAKGNILERFSAQQFPDLHSELNLSSLELGDSALYFCASSIRTGDGYTFGSGTRLTVV.

The sample holds many counts of this clone. The read finishes 3 residues shy of the CDR3 end, and the germline J gene is used to complete it. The sample has other DNA sequences that encode this CDR3 too. The chain joins TRBV18 to TRBJ2-7; 9 bases line up with TRBD1. Germline CDR1 reads KGHSH; CDR2 reads LQKENI. This CDR3 has 13 amino acids. The J segment lost 4 bases and the V segment lost 5 bases, leaving 3 bases of the junction unmatched. This CDR3 reads CASSSGQGYEQYF. The part of the CDR3 DNA that was read is TGTGCCAGCTCATCGGGACAGGGATACGAG.

Ten or more counts support this clone. The read stops 3 residues short of the end of the CDR3; the missing end is completed from the germline J gene. The chain links TRBV11-2 to TRBJ2-2; weak D call: TRBD2 (6 bases). CDR1 and CDR2 from the germline V gene are SGHAT and FQNNGV. V lost 5 bases and J lost 7, with 17 bases in between. This CDR3 comprises 15 residues. The CDR3 sequence: CASSPFGGKGGELFF. The sequenced CDR3 bases are TGTGCCAGCAGCCCCTTCGGGGGAAAGGGCGGGGAG.

A note on this clone: The read ends 3 residues shy of where the CDR3 ends; the end is completed using the germline J gene. This sequence joins TRBV27 and TRBJ2-7; D unresolved. Trimming cost V 8 bases and J 0 bases, with 14 bases left between them. Germline V gene sequence: CDR1 MNHEY, CDR2 SMNVEV (reference sequence). The length of the CDR3 is 14 residues. CDR3 DNA, as far as it was read: TGTGCCAGCTCCCAAGGGTTGAGCTCCTACGAG. Translated: CASSQGLSSYE. The whole CDR3 is CASSQGLSSYEQYF.

This clone has a count of ten or more. Read sequence stops 3 residues before the CDR3 end, and the germline J gene provides the missing end. This chain connects TRBV7-2 to TRBJ2-3, with D possibly matching TRBD2 (6 bases). With 2 bases removed from V and 2 bases from J, the gap between germline ends came to 8 bases. The germline V gene encodes CDR1 SGHTA and CDR2 FQGNSA. The CDR3 contains 14 residues. CDR3 loop: CASSLRRVTDTQYF. CDR3 bases read: TGTGCCAGCAGCTTAAGGAGGGTCACAGATACG.

There are many counts of this clone. At one end, the junction sequence differs from germline, possibly due to a read error. The read halts 3 residues ahead of the CDR3 end, with the missing end drawn from the germline J gene. The chain is built from TRBV4-2 and TRBJ1-2, with 10 bases aligning to TRBD1. Germline CDR1 reads LGHNA; CDR2 reads YNFKEQ. CDR3 length: 15 amino acids. The CDR3 DNA, read in part, is TGCGCCAGCAGCCAAGTGGGACAGGGGAAAAATGGC. Its protein is CASSQVGQGKNG. The full CDR3 reads CASSQVGQGKNGYTF.

This clone was detected ten times or more. The CDR3 end lies 3 residues beyond the end of the read and is filled in from the germline J gene. The rearrangement joins TRBV5-1 to TRBJ1-6; D gene ambiguous. CDR3 size: 13 residues. The V and J ends lost 0 bases and 9 bases respectively, with 7 bases between them. Germline lookup yields CDR1 SGHRS and CDR2 YFSETQ. Incomplete CDR3 DNA: TGCGCCAGCAGCTTGGAGCACTTTTCACCC. This codes for CASSLEHFSP. The CDR3, in full, reads CASSLEHFSPLHF. Variable domain in full (rest from reference TRBV5-1 and TRBJ1-6): KAGVTQTPRYLIKTRGQQVTLSCSPISGHRSVSWYQQTPGQGLQFLFEYFSETQRNKGNFPGRFSGRQFSNSRSEMNVSTLELGDSALYLCASSLEHFSPLHFGNGTRLTVT.

This clone was observed many times. The read finishes 3 residues shy of the CDR3 end, and the germline J gene is used to complete it. V usage is TRBV5-8 and J usage is TRBJ2-7, with 11 bases that match TRBD1. Germline V lookup: CDR1 SGHTS, CDR2 YDEGEE. This CDR3 has 14 amino acids. V lost 3 bases, J lost 6 bases, and 5 bases stayed unmatched. The chain's CDR3 is CASSWTGGKGEQYF. The DNA read from the CDR3 is TGTGCCAGCAGCTGGACAGGGGGCAAGGGCGAG.

This clone was recorded at least ten times. The CDR3 is CASSFVTGERSGELFF. The covered CDR3 bases are TGTGCCAGCAGTTTCGTAACAGGGGAGCGGAGCGGGGAG. The genes are TRBV12-3 or TRBV12-4 and TRBJ2-2, with 7 positions matching TRBD1. The CDR3 goes on 3 residues after the read ends, and that part is filled in from the germline J gene. V dropped 3 bases and J dropped 7; count of bases not matched to a gene: 11. The CDR3 has 16 residues.

This clone has ten or more counts. The read stops 3 residues short of the end of the CDR3; the missing end is completed from the germline J gene. The rearrangement joins TRBV5-1 to TRBJ1-1, with D uncertain. The germline V gene has CDR1 SGHRS and CDR2 YFSETQ. Trimming pared 1 base from V and 2 bases from J, leaving 9 bases between. CDR3 length: 14 residues. The CDR3 DNA, read in part, is TGCGCCAGCAGCTTGTTACGAGGTAACACTGAA. It encodes CASSLLRGNTE. The entire CDR3 reads CASSLLRGNTEAFF.

For this clone: The read ends 3 residues early relative to the CDR3; the germline J gene fills the gap. V usage is TRBV10-1 and J usage is TRBJ1-6; D is undetermined. Trimming removed 5 bases at V and 7 bases at J, with 9 bases between. The germline CDR1 and CDR2 sequences are WNHNN and SYGVQD (reference sequence). The CDR3 extends over 13 amino acids. The covered CDR3 bases are TGCGCCAGCAGTTTAACAGCAAATTCACCC. Its translation is CASSLTANSP. The full CDR3 reads CASSLTANSPLHF.

This clone was counted at least ten times. The read gets to within 3 residues of the CDR3 end, and the germline J gene fills in the rest. This chain joins TRBV2 and TRBJ2-2, with D tentatively TRBD2 (7 bases). V shed 7 bases and J shed 5 bases, with 14 bases lying between them. The CDR3 has 14 residues. CDR1 and CDR2 (germline): SNHLY, FYNNEI. CDR3 DNA (partial): TGTGCCAGCATCTTCAGGGGAGGGACCGGGGAG. Translating it yields CASIFRGGTGE. The full CDR3 reads CASIFRGGTGELFF.

This clone was seen ten or more times. From the germline J gene comes the end of the CDR3, since the read stops 3 residues before it. The chain combines TRBV7-9 with TRBJ2-7; D gene uncertain. V was trimmed by 1 base and J by 2 bases, leaving 12 bases between them. Germline CDR1 and CDR2: SEHNR and FQNEAQ (reference sequence). This CDR3 region has 15 residues. The sequenced CDR3 bases are TGTGCCAGCAGCTTAGAACGACTTTGGACCTACGAG. Its translation: CASSLERLWTYE. The complete CDR3 protein is CASSLERLWTYEQYF.

Ten or more counts support this clone. The CDR3 here is CSAREGSGPYEQYF. CDR3 DNA, as far as it was read: TGCAGTGCTAGAGAGGGGAGCGGGCCCTACGAG. The chain couples TRBV20-1 to TRBJ2-7, with D perhaps matching TRBD2 (6 bases). Read sequence stops 3 residues before the CDR3 end, and the germline J gene provides the missing end. Trimming cost V 0 bases and J 2 bases, with 11 bases left between them. The CDR3 length is 14 residues. Germline V gene data show CDR1 as DFQATT and CDR2 as SNEGSKA (reference sequence).

This clone was counted ten times or more. Sequencing ends 3 residues short of the CDR3 end; the germline J gene provides the rest. The chain carries TRBV29-1 and TRBJ2-3; 10 bases line up with TRBD1. This CDR3 spans 14 amino acids. The germline gives CDR1 SQVTM, CDR2 ANQGSEA. With 3 bases clipped from V and 8 bases from J, the junction kept 8 bases outside the gene matches. The sequenced CDR3 bases are TGCAGCGTTGATGAGGGACAGGGGCAAGCTACG. Protein: CSVDEGQGQAT. The entire CDR3 sequence reads CSVDEGQGQATQYF.

Many counts were recorded for this clone. Read data end 3 residues before the CDR3 end; the end is taken from the germline J gene. This chain joins TRBV6-2 or TRBV6-3 and TRBJ2-5; 7 bases agree with TRBD1. Germline values: CDR1 MNHEY, CDR2 SVGEGT. V was clipped by 6 bases and J by 5 bases; unmatched bases: 9. The CDR3 is made up of 14 amino acids. The CDR3 bases that were read are TGTGCCAGCAGCCCGGGACAGCCATTGGAGACC. This codes for CASSPGQPLET. The whole CDR3 protein is CASSPGQPLETQYF.

This clone was found many times. The read falls 3 residues short of the CDR3 end, and the missing part is taken from the germline J gene. The chain couples TRBV6-2 or TRBV6-3 to TRBJ1-1; possibly TRBD1 for D (6 bases). The length of the CDR3 is 14 residues. Germline V gene data show CDR1 as MNHEY and CDR2 as SVGEGT. The CDR3 DNA, read in part, is TGTGCCAGCAGTTACTCGCAAGGGGGAATTGTT. Its translation is CASSYSQGGIV. The whole CDR3 sequence is CASSYSQGGIVAFF.

In its sample, this clone was seen many times. CDR3 sequence: CASSPAGIAKNIQYF. The covered CDR3 bases are TGTGCCAGCAGCCCAGCGGGAATAGCCAAAAACATT. The rearrangement uses TRBV5-4 and TRBJ2-4; 7 positions agree with TRBD2. The read ends 3 residues shy of where the CDR3 ends; the end is completed using the germline J gene. Germline assignment: CDR1 SGHNT and CDR2 YYREEE (reference sequence). The CDR3 spans 15 residues. Trimming at V came to 4 bases and at J to 0 bases, leaving 4 bases not matched to a gene. The variable domain in full, completed from reference TRBV5-4 and TRBJ2-4, reads ETGVTQSPTHLIKTRGQQVTLRCSSQSGHNTVSWYQQALGQGPQFIFQYYREEENGRGNFPPRFSGLQFPNYSSELNVNALELDDSALYLCASSPAGIAKNIQYFGAGTRLSVL.

This clone came up many times. Read coverage stops 3 residues before the CDR3 terminus; the germline J gene supplies the remainder. The J gene is TRBJ1-4, the V gene TRBV19; perhaps TRBD1 as D (6 bases). There are 15 residues in the CDR3. Trimming cost V 5 bases and J 5 bases, with 15 bases left between them. Germline loops: CDR1 LNHDA, CDR2 SQIVND (reference sequence). The covered CDR3 bases are TGTGCCAGTAGTCTCAGGGGTTCAAGAAATGAAAAA. This translates into CASSLRGSRNEK. The entire CDR3 reads CASSLRGSRNEKLFF.

This clone was counted many times. The DNA ends 3 residues before the CDR3 does, and the rest of the CDR3 is filled in from the germline J gene. The J gene is TRBJ1-1, the V gene TRBV19; 7 bases are shared with TRBD1. The junction had 4 bases not matched to a gene; V was cut back by 2 bases and J by 4 bases. From germline, CDR1 is LNHDA and CDR2 SQIVND (reference sequence). The CDR3 has 14 amino acids. The CDR3 spells CASSISPGGTEAFF. Partial CDR3 DNA: TGTGCCAGTAGTATATCCCCAGGGGGCACTGAA.

This clone came up many times. Coverage ceases 3 residues before the CDR3 finishes, and the germline J gene fills in the end. The genes are TRBV11-2 and TRBJ1-1; no clear D gene. Germline CDR1 reads SGHAT; CDR2 reads FQNNGV. V lost 4 bases and J lost 0, with 12 bases in between. The CDR3 loop spans 15 amino acids. CDR3 loop: CASSSMGPMNTEAFF. The sequenced part of the CDR3 DNA is TGTGCCAGCAGCTCGATGGGCCCTATGAACACTGAA.

This clone was detected ten times or more. The missing CDR3 end, 3 residues past where the read stops, is filled in from the germline J gene. The chain couples TRBV20-1 to TRBJ2-3, with 10 bases fitting TRBD2. Germline trimming cut 5 bases from V and 2 bases from J; bases unmatched to any gene: 7. Germline assignment: CDR1 DFQATT and CDR2 SNEGSKA (reference sequence). The CDR3 sequence is 15 residues long. CDR3 in amino acids: CSAEKREGATDTQYF. The CDR3 bases that were read are TGCAGTGCTGAAAAGCGGGAGGGGGCCACAGATACG.

This clone occurred many times. Sequencing ends 3 residues short of the CDR3 end; the germline J gene provides the rest. The genes are TRBV20-1 and TRBJ1-6, with D perhaps TRBD1 (5 bases). This CDR3 comprises 13 residues. Germline V gene lookup returns CDR1 DFQATT and CDR2 SNEGSKA (reference sequence). The DNA read from the CDR3 is TGCAGTGCTAGACGGCAGGGACTAGGGCCC. It translates to CSARRQGLGP. The entire CDR3 sequence reads CSARRQGLGPLHF.

This clone was counted ten times or more. The read ends 3 residues shy of where the CDR3 ends; the end is completed using the germline J gene. The rearrangement uses TRBV9 and TRBJ2-7; D is uncertain. CDR1 and CDR2 from the germline V gene are SGDLS and YYNGEE. CDR3 length: 15 residues. The V gene lost 4 bases and the J gene lost 2 bases, with 16 bases spanning the gap. The CDR3 protein is CASSPHVNTPYEQYF. Incomplete CDR3 DNA: TGTGCCAGCAGCCCCCACGTAAACACCCCCTACGAG.